This T cell receptor (beta chain) emerged from a study of regulatory T cells in long-lasting Graves disease. J lost 8 bases, V lost 1 base, and 4 bases had no gene match. CDR3 size: 13 residues. CDR1 is GTSNPN, CDR2 SVGIG, per germline (reference sequence). Stated time point: newly diagnosed GD, antithyroid drugs for less than 3 months. Extracted PBMC RNA gave rise to the TCR library. Construction of the TCR beta libraries employed iRepertoire HTBI primers in conjunction with Arm-PCR of CDR3 regions. A single record per CDR3 protein comes from TCRdb applying MiXCR to the multiplex PCR reads. Counted here are 530,000 or so distinct CDR3 sequences, around 16% occurring once; the ten biggest clones make up about 12%. The sample was also linked to a second study, of T cells in Graves' hyperthyroidism and ophthalmopathy.

This TCR came from a man aged 18 to 29 with Graves disease. V and J are TRBV30 and TRBJ2-1; TRBD2 matches 8 bases. The input for sequencing was peripheral blood mononuclear cells (PBMCs), taken at new diagnosis, from a patient treated with antithyroid drugs. The CDR3 DNA follows: TGTGCCTGGAGTGGGACTAGCAGCCATGAGCAGTTCTTC. Protein product: CAWSGTSSHEQFF. The entire variable domain, with the rest obtained from reference TRBV30 and TRBJ2-1, is as follows: SQTIHQWPATLVQPVGSPLSLECTVEGTSNPNLYWYRQAAGRGLQLLFYSVGIGQISSEVPQNLSASRPQDRQFILSSKKLLLSDSGFYLCAWSGTSSHEQFFGPGTRLTVL.